One and the same sample provided the 26 T cell receptor beta chains below, sequenced in a study of metastatic and nonmetastatic thyroid tumors. Thyroid surgery had not been preceded by any treatment in any patient. TCRdb reassembled clones from the PCR reads with MiXCR. The repertoire holds 20,000 or so clones, with about a quarter as singletons. Specimen: blood. Source of these receptors: a female donor with papillary thyroid cancer or a benign thyroid nodule (not recorded which). Some clones in this sample may be carry-over from other donors' samples.

This clone occurred a few times. This chain uses TRBV6-1 with TRBJ2-2; D gene unclear. Germline CDR1 is MNHNS and CDR2 is SASEGT. V was trimmed by 7 bases and J by 11 bases, leaving 17 bases between them. The CDR3 is made up of 13 amino acids. The CDR3 loop reads CASTMDVPPELFF. The CDR3 region has the DNA TGTGCCAGCACCATGGACGTACCCCCCGAGCTGTTTTTT.

As concerns this clone: The same CDR3 arises from other DNA sequences in this sample as well. J is TRBJ2-7 and V is TRBV7-6, with D perhaps TRBD2 (6 bases). Germline CDR1 is SGHVS and CDR2 is FNYEAQ. The ends were cut back, 3 bases at V and 7 bases at J, with 10 bases in the middle. The CDR3 loop spans 12 amino acids. The CDR3 sequence: CASSLVSGEQYF. In DNA, the CDR3 is TGTGCCAGCAGCTTGGTTAGCGGTGAGCAGTACTTC.

This clone was recorded many times. The chain employs TRBV3-1 and TRBJ2-5; D is undetermined. Looked up from germline, CDR1 is LGHDT and CDR2 is YNNKEL (reference sequence). The V and J ends lost 1 base and 4 bases respectively, with 10 bases between them. The CDR3 consists of 14 residues. The CDR3, as DNA: TGTGCCAGCAGCCAAGCATCGCCAGTAGAGACCCAGTACTTC. It translates to CASSQASPVETQYF.

The sample holds a few counts of this clone. The chain uses TRBV6-1 and TRBJ2-1, with 13 bases aligning to TRBD2. This CDR3 has 15 residues. The V gene's germline CDR1 is MNHNS and CDR2 SASEGT. V trimming: 5 bases; J trimming: 16 bases; junction bases outside the gene matches: 14. In nucleotides, the CDR3 is TGTGCCAGCAGTTCCCCCGGTACTAGCGGGAGGGCCCCTTTCTTC. This gives the protein CASSSPGTSGRAPFF.

The table lists this clone with a few counts. The V gene is TRBV6-1, the J gene TRBJ2-7; the D gene could be TRBD1 or TRBD2 (5 bases each). The germline gives CDR1 MNHNS, CDR2 SASEGT. Deletions cut 3 bases from V and 7 bases from J, with 19 bases between. CDR3 size: 15 residues. Here the CDR3 reads CASSDSWDPQREQYF. The CDR3 DNA follows: TGTGCCAGCAGTGATTCTTGGGACCCTCAGCGGGAGCAGTACTTC.

This clone was seen a few times. The rearrangement joins TRBV28 to TRBJ1-3; D call uncertain. Trimming took off 5 bases at V and 2 bases at J, with 13 bases between the two ends. There are 15 residues in the CDR3. Germline lookup yields CDR1 MDHEN and CDR2 SYDVKM. CDR3 sequence: CASSLCVLPGNTIYF. CDR3 coding DNA: TGTGCCAGCAGTCTGTGTGTTTTACCTGGAAACACCATATATTTT.

This clone appeared a few times. The chain joins TRBV18 to TRBJ1-2; D is uncertain. The germline V gene has CDR1 KGHSH and CDR2 LQKENI. Trimming removed 1 base at V and 3 bases at J, with 9 bases between. CDR3 length: 14 amino acids. CDR3 DNA sequence: TGTGCCAGCTCACCACGGTCGGGGTACTATGGCTACACCTTC. It specifies CASSPRSGYYGYTF.

This clone was observed at least ten times. Mismatch with germline at one junction end may stem from a read error. The chain uses TRBV5-1 and TRBJ1-2; weak D call: TRBD1 (5 bases). Germline loops: CDR1 SGHRS, CDR2 YFSETQ. The CDR3 runs 15 residues. The CDR3 DNA is TGCGCTAGCAGCTTGGCACAGGACGGAATCTATGGCTACGCCTTC. This translates into CASSLAQDGIYGYAF.

This clone was observed a handful of times. This chain uses TRBV2 with TRBJ2-7; 7 nucleotides align to TRBD1. CDR3 length equals 14 residues. The V gene end was trimmed by 7 bases and the J gene end by 2 bases; junction bases not matched to a gene: 8. Germline CDR1 is SNHLY and CDR2 is FYNNEI. The CDR3 bases are TGTGCCAGCATTGGCGGACAGGTGCCCTACGAGCAGTACTTC. Translated: CASIGGQVPYEQYF.

Remarks on this clone: The sample carries other DNA sequences with the same CDR3. This chain uses TRBV12-5 with TRBJ2-2, with 7 positions matching TRBD1. CDR1 LGHNT and CDR2 FRNRAP come from the germline V gene. The CDR3 is made up of 17 amino acids. J gave up 5 bases and V 6 bases, and 15 bases lay outside the gene matches. In DNA form, the CDR3 reads TGTGCTAGTGGACCTCTAGGATGGGACAGAGGAACCGGGGAGCTGTTTTTT. Translation gives CASGPLGWDRGTGELFF. The whole variable domain, filled in from reference TRBV12-5 and TRBJ2-2, reads DARVTQTPRHKVTEMGQEVTMRCQPILGHNTVFWYRQTMMQGLELLAYFRNRAPLDDSGMPKDRFSAEMPDATLATLKIQPSEPRDSAVYFCASGPLGWDRGTGELFFGEGSRLTVL.

In this sample, this clone turned up many times. The chain combines TRBV30 with TRBJ2-5; TRBD1 matches 7 bases. V shed 5 bases, J shed 2 bases, and the junction held 5 bases outside the gene matches. The CDR3 loop spans 13 amino acids. Per germline, CDR1 GTSNPN and CDR2 SVGIG (reference sequence). The CDR3 loop reads CAWDRQGQETQYF. The CDR3 bases are TGTGCCTGGGACCGACAGGGACAAGAGACCCAGTACTTC.

This clone was recorded many times. The chain has TRBV12-3 or TRBV12-4 and TRBJ2-1, with TRBD2 identical over 9 bases. V lost 6 bases, J lost 10 bases, and 13 bases stayed unmatched. The CDR3 has 15 residues. In nucleotides, the CDR3 is TGTGCCAGCAGCCACAGCGCGGGAGGGCCATGGGAGCAGTTCTTC. This codes for CASSHSAGGPWEQFF.

This clone came up a few times. One end of the junction varies from germline; a read error may be responsible. This chain links TRBV10-3 with TRBJ2-1, with 9 bases that match TRBD1. The CDR3 runs to 16 residues. Germline assignment: CDR1 ENHRY and CDR2 SYGVKD. In DNA form, the CDR3 reads TGTTCCATCAGCCTGAGCCGGGACAGGGATCTCGATGAGCAGTTCTTC. It codes for CSISLSRDRDLDEQFF.

Relative to its sample, this clone is medium-sized. The CDR3 DNA reads TGTGCCAGCATCAGGACTGAAGCTTTCTTT. Amino acid sequence: CASIRTEAFF. The chain employs TRBV6-4 and TRBJ1-1, with D uncertain. Per the germline V gene, CDR1 is MRHNA and CDR2 is SNTAGT. This CDR3 has 10 residues. With 7 bases removed from V and 5 bases from J, the gap between germline ends came to 5 bases.

The chain has TRBV11-1 and TRBJ2-4; the match to TRBD2 covers 10 bases. This CDR3 contains 16 residues. Germline-derived CDR1 and CDR2 are SGHAT and FQDESV (reference sequence). The V segment lost 4 bases and the J segment 3 bases; nucleotides outside the gene matches: 6. The CDR3 nucleotides are TGTGCCAGCAGCTCGCTCCGACTAGCGGGCAAAAACATTCAGTACTTC. Residues: CASSSLRLAGKNIQYF. Using reference TRBV11-1 and TRBJ2-4 for the parts outside the CDR3, the full variable domain is EAEVAQSPRYKITEKSQAVAFWCDPISGHATLYWYRQILGQGPELLVQFQDESVVDDSQLPKDRFSAERLKGVDSTLKIQPAELGDSAMYLCASSSLRLAGKNIQYFGAGTRLSVL.

The chain couples TRBV30 to TRBJ2-3; TRBD2 aligns across 10 bases. V lost 3 bases and J lost 0; bases outside the gene matches: 6. Germline CDR1 GTSNPN, CDR2 SVGIG (reference sequence). The CDR3 extends over 16 amino acids. The CDR3 DNA sequence: TGTGCCTGGAGACCCCGACTAGCGGGCAGCACAGATACGCAGTATTTT. Translated, it gives CAWRPRLAGSTDTQYF.

In its sample, this clone was seen many times. The V gene is TRBV20-1, the J gene TRBJ2-1; 12 bases fit TRBD2. CDR3 length: 14 amino acids. V lost 5 bases to trimming and J lost 9 bases; unmatched junction nucleotides: 8. The V gene's germline CDR1 is DFQATT and CDR2 SNEGSKA (reference sequence). CDR3 in amino acids: CSAPLAGGPGEQFF. The CDR3 DNA follows: TGCAGTGCTCCCCTAGCGGGAGGGCCCGGTGAGCAGTTCTTC.

This chain uses TRBV20-1 with TRBJ2-1, with 12 bases matching TRBD2. With V trimmed by 6 bases and J by 7 bases, 10 bases remained unmatched. Germline loops: CDR1 DFQATT, CDR2 SNEGSKA (reference sequence). The CDR3 length is 15 residues. Written as DNA, the CDR3 is TGCAGTGCGCGAGGGGGCACTAGCGGGAGGAATGAGCAGTTCTTC. This encodes CSARGGTSGRNEQFF.

Comments on this clone: Sequence at one end of the junction differs from germline and may be a read error. This sequence joins TRBV5-1 and TRBJ1-1; the D is unclear. Germline CDR1 and CDR2: SGHRS and YFSETQ. The CDR3 loop spans 14 amino acids. The CDR3 protein is CASSSVGVNTEDFF. The CDR3 DNA follows: TGCGCCAGCAGCTCTGTCGGAGTGAACACTGAAGATTTCTTT.

This clone was found many times. V gene TRBV15 combines with J gene TRBJ1-6; 7 nucleotides align to TRBD1. The CDR3 covers 15 residues. V was pared by 3 bases and J by 9 bases, with 8 bases of the junction left unmatched. The germline CDR1 and CDR2 sequences are LNHNV and YYDKDF (reference sequence). CDR3 nucleotide sequence: TGTGCCACCAGCAGGTCCAGGGGGACTGGTTCACCCCTCCACTTT. Amino acid sequence: CATSRSRGTGSPLHF.

This clone has a count of ten or more. DNA for the CDR3: TGCAGCGTCCCGCAGCAGGGGGTGTATGGCTACACCTTC. This gives the protein CSVPQQGVYGYTF. This chain uses TRBV29-1 with TRBJ1-2, with 7 bases identical to TRBD1. The germline V gene encodes CDR1 SQVTM and CDR2 ANQGSEA. Trimming removed 6 bases from V and 5 bases from J; junction bases left unmatched: 9. The CDR3 has 13 amino acids.

This rearrangement joins TRBV9 to TRBJ1-4; D gene unclear. Germline lookup yields CDR1 SGDLS and CDR2 YYNGEE. The CDR3 contains 13 residues. Trimming removed 3 bases at V and 4 bases at J, with 7 bases between. For the CDR3, the DNA is TGTGCCAGCAGCGGGGCCCATAATGAAAAACTGTTTTTT. Its translation: CASSGAHNEKLFF. Supplemented by reference TRBV9 and TRBJ1-4, the full variable domain reads DSGVTQTPKHLITATGQRVTLRCSPRSGDLSVYWYQQSLDQGLQFLIQYYNGEERAKGNILERFSAQQFPDLHSELNLSSLELGDSALYFCASSGAHNEKLFFGSGTQLSVL.

As for this clone: A much larger clonotype is one base distant, so this may be a read error. The same CDR3 is also encoded by other DNA sequences in this sample. The chain uses TRBV11-3 and TRBJ2-7, with D perhaps TRBD1 (6 bases). The CDR3 loop spans 16 amino acids. Germline lookup yields CDR1 SGHNT and CDR2 YENEEA. The CDR3 sequence: CASSSLSDRPSYEQYF. The CDR3 nucleotides are TGTGCCAGCAGCTCTCTCTCCGACAGGCCCTCCTATGAGCAGTACTTC. The variable domain in full, with the rest retrieved from reference TRBV11-3 and TRBJ2-7, is EAGVVQSPRYKIIEKKQPVAFWCNPISGHNTLYWYLQNLGQGPELLIRYENEEAVDDSQLPKDRFSAERLKGVDSTLKIQPAELGDSAVYLCASSSLSDRPSYEQYFGPGTRLTVT.

The chain employs TRBV20-1 and TRBJ1-2; 10 bases fit TRBD1. V shed 6 bases and J 5 bases; nucleotides not matched to a gene: 9. Germline lookup yields CDR1 DFQATT and CDR2 SNEGSKA (reference sequence). The CDR3 has 14 residues. In DNA, the CDR3 is TGCAGTGCGCGTGGAGGACAGGGGGTATATGGCTACACCTTC. Translation gives CSARGGQGVYGYTF.

This clone has more than one count but fewer than ten. This chain joins TRBV15 and TRBJ2-7; perhaps D is TRBD1 or TRBD2 (5 bases each). The germline V and J ends were trimmed by 8 bases and 5 bases, with 22 bases remaining between them. This CDR3 has 15 amino acids. CDR1 and CDR2 from the germline V gene are LNHNV and YYDKDF (reference sequence). The CDR3 nucleotides are TGTGCCACCGCTAATATCAGGGCGCTCGGGAACGAGCAGTACTTC. As protein: CATANIRALGNEQYF.

In this sample, this clone turned up a few times. V is TRBV6-2 or TRBV6-3 and J is TRBJ2-7; D gene unclear. This CDR3 is 13 amino acids long. Looked up from germline, CDR1 is MNHEY and CDR2 is SVGEGT. V was shortened by 7 bases and J by 2 bases, with 12 bases between the two germline ends. The DNA for the CDR3 is TGTGCCAGCACCCCGTCTACGACCTACGAGCAGTACGTC. Its translation is CASTPSTTYEQYV.